The source of this T cell receptor beta chain is a study of CD8+CD57+ T cells in acquired aplastic anemia. Study in general: An average of roughly 2.9 ug of DNA was obtained from sorted CD4+ and CD8+ cells. Study results and caveats: Patient and control CD8+ Simpson's diversity was not significantly different.

In germline, CDR1 is SGHVS, CDR2 FQNEAQ. V shed 5 bases and J shed 5 bases, with 16 bases lying between them. The CDR3 consists of 15 residues. This clonotype was recorded many times. As yet, its antigen is unknown. TCR beta VDJ combinations and CDR3 sequences were profiled from genomic DNA. TCRdb fed the reads into MiXCR, producing one record per CDR3 protein. This sample has fewer than 250,000 distinct CDR3 sequences, with approximately 50% found just once. J is TRBJ2-1 and V is TRBV7-8, with D perhaps matching TRBD2 (5 bases). This sequence was found in a human donor in good health, serving as a control. The specimen sequenced was sorted CD4+, CD8+, or CD8+CD57+ T cells (not recorded which) from PBMCs. CDR3 region: CASSRSEAGNNEQFF. The CDR3 DNA reads as TGTGCCAGCAGCCGGAGCGAGGCGGGTAACAATGAGCAGTTCTTC.